This is a list of T cell receptor beta chains from one sample in a study of CXCR3-negative and CXCR3-positive naive CD8 T cells. Reanalyzing the 5' RACE reads, TCRdb keeps one entry per CDR3 protein, without DNA. The sample totals about 150,000 distinct CDR3 sequences. Material for sequencing was naive CXCR3+ CD8+ T cells from blood. The source is a human donor in good health. Some clones in this sample may be carry-over from other donors' samples. CDR3s include the opening cysteine and the closing phenylalanine or tryptophan. Fields, in order: V gene, J gene, CDR3 protein.

>TRBV19|TRBJ1-1
CASSGGTGNTEAFF
>TRBV28|TRBJ2-7
CASRGGLFYEQYF
>TRBV28|TRBJ2-3
CASSADRESTDTQYF
>TRBV7-6|TRBJ2-5
CASNPQPGQRVETQYF
>TRBV3-1|TRBJ2-4
CASSQDPGVDIQYF
>TRBV28|TRBJ1-3
CASSLMVSGNTVYF
>TRBV28|TRBJ1-1
CASSSTGMNTEAFF
>TRBV27|TRBJ1-2
CASSLYSTYGYTF
>TRBV5-4|TRBJ2-5
CASSKLRQGAGETQYF
>TRBV10-3|TRBJ2-3
CAISDSTGSTATDTQYF
>TRBV27|TRBJ2-7
CASRAGGGSYEQYF
>TRBV7-9|TRBJ2-3
CASSFKSITDTQYF
>TRBV12-3/TRBV12-4|TRBJ2-3
CASSLSGQGSTDTQYF
>TRBV11-2|TRBJ2-7
CASSLDISYEQYF
>TRBV4-3|TRBJ2-1
CASSHSGGANNEQFF
>TRBV15|TRBJ2-3
CATRDFTDTQYF
>TRBV12-3/TRBV12-4|TRBJ1-1
CASSSGTATEAFF
>TRBV2|TRBJ2-7
CASKEGNKPYEQYF
>TRBV7-9|TRBJ2-7
CASSPPDGGKIISYEQYF
>TRBV5-1|TRBJ2-1
CASSRWTSGHNEQFF
>TRBV7-8|TRBJ2-2
CASSPTVGWDTGELFF
>TRBV4-3|TRBJ1-6
CASSQAYLEGLGSPLHF
>TRBV29-1|TRBJ1-2
CSVEGTRDYGYTF
>TRBV29-1|TRBJ2-5
CSVELAGGGETQYF
>TRBV7-9|TRBJ2-1
CASSSSNREHEQFF
>TRBV20-1|TRBJ2-1
CSASGLAGGPSGHEQFF
>TRBV20-1|TRBJ2-3
CIPPGPLTDTQYF
>TRBV18|TRBJ2-5
CASSPPEGQETQYF
>TRBV5-1|TRBJ1-6
CASRYDRGFGSPLHF
>TRBV7-3|TRBJ2-1
CASSPMTGAEQFF
>TRBV29-1|TRBJ2-1
CSVEFLAGGPREQFF
>TRBV7-9|TRBJ2-7
CASSLPGHEQYF
>TRBV4-1|TRBJ1-2
CASSQELTDRDYGYTF
>TRBV12-3/TRBV12-4|TRBJ2-2
CASTPMEGFTGELFF
>TRBV7-3|TRBJ2-7
CASSLYGDRGYEQYF
>TRBV5-1|TRBJ2-1
CASRFPSSSDRYNEQFF